This T cell receptor beta chain was sequenced for a study of CXCR3-negative and CXCR3-positive naive CD8 T cells. Broader study findings: Memory CD8+ cells showed much lower diversity, while both naive subsets were comparably high. Hydrophobicity of TRB CDR3s was greater in CXCR3-positive naive cells than in CXCR3-negative naive cells.

Per the germline V gene, CDR1 is ENHRY and CDR2 is SYGVKD. The length of the CDR3 is 19 residues. 5' RACE that incorporated UMI labels was used to prepare the TRB cDNA libraries. Following a re-call of the 5' RACE reads, TCRdb has one entry per CDR3 protein and lacks DNA. This listing includes roughly 110,000 distinct CDR3 sequences. Remarks on this clonotype: What it recognizes is unknown.

The gene calls are TRBV10-3 and TRBJ2-3; TCRdb's assignment of TRBD1 cannot be checked, as there is no DNA. The sequence came from a human donor in good health. Some clones in this sample may be carry-over from other donors' samples. Sample: naive CXCR3+ CD8+ T cells from blood. As for subset: CD45RO-CCR7+CD27+CD95- naive CD8+ T cells expressing CXCR3 (TNR3+). CDR3 protein: CAISESRSGTGYSTDTQYF.